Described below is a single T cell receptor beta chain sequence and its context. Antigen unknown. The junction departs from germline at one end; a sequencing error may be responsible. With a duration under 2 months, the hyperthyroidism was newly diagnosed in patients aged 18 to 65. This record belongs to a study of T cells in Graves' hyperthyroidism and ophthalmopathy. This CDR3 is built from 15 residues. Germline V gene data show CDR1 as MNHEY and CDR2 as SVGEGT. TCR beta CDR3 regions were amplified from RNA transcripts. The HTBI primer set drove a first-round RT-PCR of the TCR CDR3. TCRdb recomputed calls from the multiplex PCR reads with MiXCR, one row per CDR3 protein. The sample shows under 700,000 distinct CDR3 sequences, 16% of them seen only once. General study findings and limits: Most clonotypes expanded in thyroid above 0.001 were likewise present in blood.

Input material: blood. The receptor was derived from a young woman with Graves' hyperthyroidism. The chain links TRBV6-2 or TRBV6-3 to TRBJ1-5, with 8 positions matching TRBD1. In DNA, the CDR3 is TGTGCCAGCAGGGGGACAGGAGTCATCAATCATCCCCAGCATTTT. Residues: CASRGTGVINHPQHF.